Below, 10 T cell receptor beta chains from the same sample are listed, as sequenced in a study of blood T cell repertoires in COVID-19. Sequencing was performed with immunoSEQ multiplex PCR; in TCRdb, only in-frame clones are kept and a portion is missing. The sample has around 40,000 clones; roughly 94% are singletons. Source material: peripheral blood. These receptor sequences come from a human donor with active COVID-19. The donor label of this sample is uncertain.

This chain joins TRBV7-8 and TRBJ2-1, with TRBD2 as a possible D gene (6 bases). Germline loops: CDR1 SGHVS, CDR2 FQNEAQ. V lost 5 bases, J lost 7 bases, and 21 bases lay in between. CDR3 length equals 16 residues. CDR3 nucleotides: TGTGCCAGCAGCCCAAGAGCGGGTACCCTCCAGAATGAGCAGTTCTTC. Translating it yields CASSPRAGTLQNEQFF.

CDR3 in DNA: TGTGCCAGCAGTTACTCCTTGGGGGCGCGGAACACTGAAGCTTTCTTT. The encoded protein is CASSYSLGARNTEAFF. This rearrangement joins TRBV6-5 to TRBJ1-1; TRBD1 is a possible D gene (6 bases). The CDR3 sequence is 16 residues long. Germline V gene sequence: CDR1 MNHEY, CDR2 SVGAGI. Trimming removed 0 bases from V and 1 base from J, with 12 bases in between.

This rearrangement joins TRBV20-1 to TRBJ2-5; weak D call: TRBD2 (6 bases). The CDR3 has 11 amino acids. The V gene's germline CDR1 is DFQATT and CDR2 SNEGSKA (reference sequence). Trimming shortened V by 3 bases and J by 5 bases, and 7 bases separated the two germline ends. The CDR3 is CSASAGETQYF. As DNA, the CDR3 is TGCAGTGCTAGTGCGGGGGAGACCCAGTACTTC.

The rearrangement uses TRBV5-6 and TRBJ2-7; 11 bases align to TRBD2. Germline V gives CDR1 SGHDT, CDR2 YYEEEE. V shed 1 base, J shed 0 bases, and the junction held 12 bases outside the gene matches. This CDR3 is 19 amino acids long. The CDR3 nucleotides read TGTGCCAGCAGCTTGAAGAGGTGGACTAGCGGGCCTATCTCCTACGAGCAGTACTTC. It is translated as CASSLKRWTSGPISYEQYF. The full variable domain, completed using reference TRBV5-6 and TRBJ2-7, is DAGVTQSPTHLIKTRGQQVTLRCSPKSGHDTVSWYQQALGQGPQFIFQYYEEEERQRGNFPDRFSGHQFPNYSSELNVNALLLGDSALYLCASSLKRWTSGPISYEQYFGPGTRLTVT.

The chain employs TRBV18 and TRBJ2-2; D possibly corresponds to TRBD2 (6 bases). The V gene's germline CDR1 is KGHSH and CDR2 LQKENI. V was cut by 5 bases and J by 2 bases, with 15 bases left in between. The CDR3 is made up of 16 amino acids. In DNA, the CDR3 is TGTGCCAGCTCAAATTTGAGCGGGCGAAACACCGGGGAGCTGTTTTTT. Translating it yields CASSNLSGRNTGELFF.

The chain carries TRBV10-3 and TRBJ1-5; D is possibly TRBD1 (6 bases). Trimming left V 0 bases short and J 6 bases short, with 9 bases between. Germline assignment: CDR1 ENHRY and CDR2 SYGVKD. This CDR3 spans 14 amino acids. The CDR3 protein is CAISESGQIQPQHF. The CDR3 DNA reads as TGTGCCATCAGTGAGTCGGGACAAATTCAGCCCCAGCATTTT.

This rearrangement joins TRBV19 to TRBJ2-5; TRBD2 matches 8 bases. J lost 2 bases, V lost 7 bases, and 9 bases had no gene match. The V gene's germline CDR1 is LNHDA and CDR2 SQIVND (reference sequence). The CDR3 runs 15 residues. This CDR3 is CASTVAGLAQETQYF. In DNA form, the CDR3 reads TGTGCCAGTACTGTCGCCGGACTAGCACAAGAGACCCAGTACTTC. The full variable domain, its missing parts supplied by reference TRBV19 and TRBJ2-5, is DGGITQSPKYLFRKEGQNVTLSCEQNLNHDAMYWYRQDPGQGLRLIYYSQIVNDFQKGDIAEGYSVSREKKESFPLTVTSAQKNPTAFYLCASTVAGLAQETQYFGPGTRLLVL.

CDR3: CASSGTSGRSGSNEQFF. The CDR3 DNA reads TGTGCCAGCAGCGGGACTAGCGGGAGGTCCGGGAGCAATGAGCAGTTCTTC. The rearrangement uses TRBV9 and TRBJ2-1; 14 bases match TRBD2. This CDR3 has 17 amino acids. J was trimmed by 6 bases and V by 3 bases; bases with no gene match: 8. The germline gives CDR1 SGDLS, CDR2 YYNGEE. Variable domain in full (rest from reference TRBV9 and TRBJ2-1): DSGVTQTPKHLITATGQRVTLRCSPRSGDLSVYWYQQSLDQGLQFLIQYYNGEERAKGNILERFSAQQFPDLHSELNLSSLELGDSALYFCASSGTSGRSGSNEQFFGPGTRLTVL.

In DNA form, the CDR3 reads TGCGCCAGCAGCTTGGACAGCCTGAAAGAAATCTATGGCTACACCTTC. It codes for CASSLDSLKEIYGYTF. The chain combines TRBV5-1 with TRBJ1-2; D gene unclear. From germline, CDR1 is SGHRS and CDR2 YFSETQ. Between the trimmed V and J ends, which lost 0 bases and 4 bases, there was a span of 16 bases. This CDR3 has 16 amino acids.

J is TRBJ2-4 and V is TRBV3-1 (or the pseudogene TRBV3-2); TRBD2 is a possible D gene (5 bases). Trimming removed 3 bases from V and 0 bases from J, with 18 bases in between. The CDR3 has 18 amino acids. Germline assignment: CDR1 LGHDT and CDR2 YNNKEL (reference sequence). The CDR3 loop reads CASSHSAKPTRAKNIQYF. The CDR3 DNA is TGTGCCAGCAGCCATTCCGCCAAACCAACTAGAGCCAAAAACATTCAGTACTTC.